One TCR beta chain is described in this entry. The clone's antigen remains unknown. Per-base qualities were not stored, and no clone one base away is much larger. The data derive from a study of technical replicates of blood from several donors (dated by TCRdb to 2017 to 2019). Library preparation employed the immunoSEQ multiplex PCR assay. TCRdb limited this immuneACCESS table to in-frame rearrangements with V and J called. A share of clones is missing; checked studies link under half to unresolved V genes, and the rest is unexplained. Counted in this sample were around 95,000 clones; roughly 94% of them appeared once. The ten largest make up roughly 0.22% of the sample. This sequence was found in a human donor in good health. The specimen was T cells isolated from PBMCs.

The CDR3 has the sequence CASSLGTTSAEAFF. The nucleotides read TGTGCCAGCAGCCTCGGGACTACTTCGGCTGAAGCTTTCTTT. Rearrangement joined TRBV7-6 to TRBJ1-1; tentative D gene TRBD1, with 5 bases matching. The CDR3 starts with the cysteine, ends with the phenylalanine, and has 14 residues. Kept here is only the CDR3 DNA, which spans 42 bases and is read in frame from base 1. CDR1 and CDR2 were assigned from the germline V gene as SGHVS and FNYEAQ. V gives up 5 bases and J gives up 6 bases, and the segment between their germline ends measures 16 bases.